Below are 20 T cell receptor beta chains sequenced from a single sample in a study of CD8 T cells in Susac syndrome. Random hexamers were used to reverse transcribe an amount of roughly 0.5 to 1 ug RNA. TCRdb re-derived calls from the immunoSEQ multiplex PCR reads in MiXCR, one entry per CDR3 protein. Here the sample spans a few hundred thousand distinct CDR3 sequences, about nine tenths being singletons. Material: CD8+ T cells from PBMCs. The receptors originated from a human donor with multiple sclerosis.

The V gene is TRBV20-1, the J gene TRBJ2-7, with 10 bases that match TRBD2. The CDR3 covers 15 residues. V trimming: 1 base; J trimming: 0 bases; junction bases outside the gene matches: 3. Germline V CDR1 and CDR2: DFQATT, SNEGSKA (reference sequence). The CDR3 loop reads CSARVSGGSSYEQYF. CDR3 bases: TGCAGTGCTAGAGTTAGCGGGGGGTCCTCCTACGAGCAGTACTTC.

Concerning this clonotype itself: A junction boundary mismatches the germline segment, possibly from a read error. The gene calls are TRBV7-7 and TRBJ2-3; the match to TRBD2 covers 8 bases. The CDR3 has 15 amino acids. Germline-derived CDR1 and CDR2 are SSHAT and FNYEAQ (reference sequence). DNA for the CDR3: TGTGCTAGCAGCTTAGGCACGGGAGGGGCAGATACGCAGTATTTT. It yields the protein CASSLGTGGADTQYF.

CDR3: CASSLFPRLAGGLGYTGELFF. CDR3 sequence (DNA): TGTGCCAGCAGCTTATTCCCCCGACTAGCGGGAGGGTTGGGGTACACCGGGGAGCTGTTTTTT. The rearrangement links TRBV11-2 to TRBJ2-2; the match to TRBD2 covers 14 bases. Trimming removed 2 bases from V and 3 bases from J; junction bases left unmatched: 14. The V gene's germline CDR1 is SGHAT and CDR2 FQNNGV. This CDR3 spans 21 amino acids.

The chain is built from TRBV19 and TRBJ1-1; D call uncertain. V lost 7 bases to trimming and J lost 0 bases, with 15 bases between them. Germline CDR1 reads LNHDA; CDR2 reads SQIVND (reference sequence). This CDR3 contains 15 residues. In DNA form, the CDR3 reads TGTGCCAGTACTACCTACGGCACAATGAACACTGAAGCTTTCTTT. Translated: CASTTYGTMNTEAFF.

The CDR3 DNA reads as TGTGCCAGCAGTTACTCCACGGGGGGGGACTATGGCTACACCTTC. Translated: CASSYSTGGDYGYTF. This chain uses TRBV6-5 with TRBJ1-2, with a weak D call TRBD1 (5 bases). Germline CDR1 and CDR2: MNHEY and SVGAGI. The V gene lost 0 bases and the J gene lost 3 bases, with 11 bases spanning the gap. There are 15 residues in the CDR3.

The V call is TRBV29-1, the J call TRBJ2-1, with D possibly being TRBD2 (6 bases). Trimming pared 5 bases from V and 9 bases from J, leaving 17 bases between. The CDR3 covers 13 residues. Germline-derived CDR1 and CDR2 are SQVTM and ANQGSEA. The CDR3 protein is CSVPALGGSEQFF. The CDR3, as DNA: TGCAGCGTTCCAGCGTTGGGGGGTAGTGAGCAGTTCTTC.

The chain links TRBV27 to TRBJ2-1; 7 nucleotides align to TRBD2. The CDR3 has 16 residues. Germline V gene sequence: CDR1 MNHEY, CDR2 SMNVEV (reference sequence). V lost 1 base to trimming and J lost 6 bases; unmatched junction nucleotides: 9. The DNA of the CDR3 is TGTGCCAGCAGTTTATTGTGGGAGGGCCCCTCCAATGAGCAGTTCTTC. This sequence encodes CASSLLWEGPSNEQFF.

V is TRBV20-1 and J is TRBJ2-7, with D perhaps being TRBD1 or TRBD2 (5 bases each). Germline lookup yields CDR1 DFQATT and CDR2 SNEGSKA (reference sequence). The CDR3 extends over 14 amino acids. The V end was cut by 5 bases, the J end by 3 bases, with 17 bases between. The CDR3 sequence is CSADGEQGFYEQYF. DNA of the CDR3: TGCAGTGCTGACGGGGAGCAGGGATTCTACGAGCAGTACTTC.

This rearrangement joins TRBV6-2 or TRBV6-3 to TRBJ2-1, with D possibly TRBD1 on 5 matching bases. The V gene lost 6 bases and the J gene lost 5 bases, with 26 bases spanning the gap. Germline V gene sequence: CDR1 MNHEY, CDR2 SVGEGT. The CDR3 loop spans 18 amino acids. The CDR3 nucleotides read TGTGCCAGCAGCACCCGTGGTCGGCAGGGTACGTACGACAATGAGCAGTTCTTC. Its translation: CASSTRGRQGTYDNEQFF.

CDR3 sequence: CASNPEGDYEQFF. The CDR3 DNA sequence: TGTGCCAGCAACCCAGAGGGGGATTACGAGCAGTTCTTC. V gene TRBV12-3 or TRBV12-4 combines with J gene TRBJ2-1; D is perhaps TRBD1 (6 bases). V was cut by 7 bases and J by 10 bases, with 17 bases left in between. This CDR3 has 13 residues.

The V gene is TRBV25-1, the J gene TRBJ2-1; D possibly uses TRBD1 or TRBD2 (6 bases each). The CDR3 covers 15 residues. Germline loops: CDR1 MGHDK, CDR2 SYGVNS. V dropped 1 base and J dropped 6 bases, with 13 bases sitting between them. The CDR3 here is CASSELGEGGNEQFF. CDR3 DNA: TGTGCCAGCAGTGAATTGGGCGAGGGGGGCAATGAGCAGTTCTTC.

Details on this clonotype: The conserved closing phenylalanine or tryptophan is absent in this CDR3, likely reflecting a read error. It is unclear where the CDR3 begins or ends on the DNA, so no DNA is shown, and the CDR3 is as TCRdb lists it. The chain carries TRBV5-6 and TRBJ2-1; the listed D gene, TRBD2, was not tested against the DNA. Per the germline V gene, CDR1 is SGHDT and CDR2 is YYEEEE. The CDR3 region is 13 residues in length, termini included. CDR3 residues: CASSLGAGLAGSI.

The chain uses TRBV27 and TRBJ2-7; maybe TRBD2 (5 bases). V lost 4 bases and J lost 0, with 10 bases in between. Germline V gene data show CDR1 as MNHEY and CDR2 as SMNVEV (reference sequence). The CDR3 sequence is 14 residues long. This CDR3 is CASSSSFNSYEQYF. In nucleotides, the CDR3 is TGTGCCAGCAGTTCTAGCTTTAACTCCTACGAGCAGTACTTC.

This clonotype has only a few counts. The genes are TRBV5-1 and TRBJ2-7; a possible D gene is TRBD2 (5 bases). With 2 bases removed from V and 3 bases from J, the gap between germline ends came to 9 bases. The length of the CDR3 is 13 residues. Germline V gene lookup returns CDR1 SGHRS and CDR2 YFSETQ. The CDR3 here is CASSFGLNYEQYF. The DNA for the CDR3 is TGCGCCAGCAGCTTCGGACTGAACTACGAGCAGTACTTC.

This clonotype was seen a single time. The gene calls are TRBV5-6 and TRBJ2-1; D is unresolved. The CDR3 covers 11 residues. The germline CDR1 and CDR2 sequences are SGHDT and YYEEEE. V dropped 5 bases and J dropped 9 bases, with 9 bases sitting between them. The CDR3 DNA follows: TGTGCCAGCAGTACTCTGAGTGAGCAGTTCTTC. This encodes CASSTLSEQFF.

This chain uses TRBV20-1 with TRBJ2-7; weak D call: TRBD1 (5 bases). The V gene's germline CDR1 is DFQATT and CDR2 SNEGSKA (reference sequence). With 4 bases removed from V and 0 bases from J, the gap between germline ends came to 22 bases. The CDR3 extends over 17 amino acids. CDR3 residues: CSATHPNPRVISYEQYF. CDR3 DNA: TGCAGTGCTACCCACCCGAATCCCAGGGTAATCTCCTACGAGCAGTACTTC.

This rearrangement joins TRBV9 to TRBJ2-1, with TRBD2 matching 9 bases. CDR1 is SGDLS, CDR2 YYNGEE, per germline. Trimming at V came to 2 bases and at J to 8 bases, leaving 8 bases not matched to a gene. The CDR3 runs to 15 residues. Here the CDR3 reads CASSVGGSGGYEQFF. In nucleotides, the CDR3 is TGTGCCAGCAGCGTTGGAGGTAGCGGGGGATATGAGCAGTTCTTC.

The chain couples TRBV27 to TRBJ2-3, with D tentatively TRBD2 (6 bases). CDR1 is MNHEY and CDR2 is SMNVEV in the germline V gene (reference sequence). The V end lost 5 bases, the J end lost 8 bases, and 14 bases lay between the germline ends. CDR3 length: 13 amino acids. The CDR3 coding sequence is TGTGCCAGCAGTGATACTAGCTCGGGTACGCAGTATTTT. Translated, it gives CASSDTSSGTQYF.

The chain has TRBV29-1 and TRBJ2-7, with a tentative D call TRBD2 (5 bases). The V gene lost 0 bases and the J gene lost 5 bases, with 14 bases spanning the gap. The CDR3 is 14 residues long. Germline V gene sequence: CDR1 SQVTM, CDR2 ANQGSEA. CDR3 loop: CSVEDARKRNEQYF. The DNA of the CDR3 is TGCAGCGTTGAAGACGCTAGAAAGCGGAACGAGCAGTACTTC.

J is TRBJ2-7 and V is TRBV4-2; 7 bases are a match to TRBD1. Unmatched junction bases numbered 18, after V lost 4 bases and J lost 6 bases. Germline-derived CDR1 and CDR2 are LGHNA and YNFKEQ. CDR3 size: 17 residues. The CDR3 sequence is CASSPNIFGQASSEQYF. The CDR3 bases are TGTGCCAGCAGCCCCAACATCTTTGGACAGGCGAGCTCCGAGCAGTACTTC.